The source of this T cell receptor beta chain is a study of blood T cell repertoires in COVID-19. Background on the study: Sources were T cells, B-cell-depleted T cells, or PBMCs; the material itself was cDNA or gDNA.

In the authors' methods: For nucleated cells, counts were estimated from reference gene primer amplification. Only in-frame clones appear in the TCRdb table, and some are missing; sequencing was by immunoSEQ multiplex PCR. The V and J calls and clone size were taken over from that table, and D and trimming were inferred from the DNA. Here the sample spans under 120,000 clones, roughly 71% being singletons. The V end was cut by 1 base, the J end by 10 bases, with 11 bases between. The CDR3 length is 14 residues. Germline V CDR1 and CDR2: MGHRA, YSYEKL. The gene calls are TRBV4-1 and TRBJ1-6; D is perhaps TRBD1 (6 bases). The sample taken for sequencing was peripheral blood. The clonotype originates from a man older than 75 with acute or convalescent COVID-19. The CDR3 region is CASSQVYRDSPLHF. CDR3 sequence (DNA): TGCGCCAGCAGCCAAGTCTACAGGGACTCACCCCTCCACTTT.